The T cell receptor (beta chain) described here comes from a study of shared clonotypes between healthy human individuals (TCRdb year 2020). About the investigation overall: Three men and a couple of women, aged 18 to 49 years, made up the cohort. For each donor, CD4 naive and CD4 memory were each run on three plates, CD8 naive on two plates, and CD8 memory on one plate. To estimate repertoire size and how much clonotype sharing occurs between individuals, the study deeply sequenced the blood TCR repertoires of about five healthy adults. To increase sequencing depth and limit assay-specific biases, TCR repertoire library preparation and sequencing were carried out by different laboratories using diverse techniques. Leukapheresis yielded between about 0.8 and 8.9 billion PBMCs per donor.

Healthy HIV-negative adults with no recently reported acute infections or vaccinations were included as donors. Only Caucasian adults living in Nashville, Tennessee, USA were represented among the donors. CD4+ T cells were enriched through magnetic negative selection, after which naive cells were positively selected on CD45RA and the remaining negative fraction served as the memory subset. After blood collection by leukapheresis, PBMCs were isolated using Ficoll-Histopaque density gradient centrifugation and then cryopreserved in the vapor phase of liquid nitrogen. Analytical flow cytometry was used to check the purity and quantity of each magnetically sorted T cell population. Genomic DNA was isolated from each sorted fraction and quantified by UV absorbance on a Nanodrop 2000c. Broad study findings and their caveats: Pairwise subsampling indicated that sequencing depth was expected to affect the degree of clonotype sharing among donors. Clonotypes shared by all four sorted-subset donors showed higher generation probabilities than non-shared clonotypes. Sharing across several donors was observed for around 4.8% of naive CD4, 3.5% of naive CD8, 2.3% of memory CD4, and around 0.4% of memory CD8 clonotypes. Even with the large sequencing depth, rarefaction of the sorted-subset datasets indicated that sequencing was incomplete. The small number of donors limited the genetic and exposure-history diversity represented. Estimated clonotype richness was generally larger for naive than for memory subsets. Sampling was limited to blood, and TCR repertoires in tissue likely differ from TCR repertoires in blood.

Using the deep immunoSEQ assay, TCR CDR3 regions were amplified from genomic DNA by multiplex PCR. Genomic DNA extracted from each cell subset was distributed evenly over all wells of several immunoSEQ 96-well plates, and each plate served as one replicate. Each replicate PCR for sorted subsets received about 200 ng genomic DNA, equal to about 30,000 T cell genomes. Purified libraries were measured with a Qubit 3.0 fluorometer, size-checked on a Bioanalyzer 2100, and measured again with the KAPA Library Quantification kit. Each immunoSEQ 96-well plate was sequenced on its own single-read 150-cycle Illumina NextSeq 550 flow cell. The authors' analysis ran thus. Because only junctional sequences without quality scores were contained in the immunoSEQ output, filtering matching that applied to full-length reads could not be performed. Sequences were annotated with PyIR, a Python wrapper for IgBLAST v1.9, and V/J genes and CDR3 were assigned using IMGT germline references. Reads were filtered out if the reads had weak V/J assignments (E-value above 1e-6), no CDR3, stop codons, out-of-frame junctions, or ambiguous translated residues. V3J clonotypes were defined by identical inferred V gene, J gene, and CDR3 amino acid sequence. Percentage overlap between repertoires was computed as shared unique clonotypes divided by the size of the smaller repertoire. Repertoire richness was assessed with RTK rarefaction, the Chao1 estimator, and Recon v2.1 estimates of unobserved clonotypes. Generation probabilities were computed with OLGA for all TCRbeta clonotypes obtained by the gDNA method from several donors. As stored in TCRdb, this immuneACCESS dataset retains in-frame rearrangements with V and J assigned. A fraction of the clones does not appear; measured against another copy, unresolved V genes explain less than half of the discrepancy, and the remainder lacks a known reason. That table supplies the V and J calls and clone size; D and trimming were determined from the DNA. This sample gives about 2.4 million clones in total; about 92% of them show up just once. 0.13% to 0.15% of the sample comes from the top ten.

Comment on this clone: The clone's antigen remains unknown. No base-level quality is on record; no much larger clone is a single base apart.

The source is a man aged 18 to 29 in good health. Sequencing input: naive CD4+ T cells sorted from blood. The cell subset or site label here, explained by the study, means: CD45RA+ positively selected.

The CDR3 has the sequence CASSSPGREQYF. The DNA reads TGTGCCAGCAGCTCTCCCGGGAGGGAGCAGTACTTC. The chain uses TRBV16 and TRBJ2-7, and 7 junction bases match TRBD2. The CDR3 spans 12 residues, from the cysteine through the phenylalanine. Of the read, only the CDR3 DNA is kept; its 36 bases are in frame from base 1. V lost 5 bases and J lost 7 bases, and the count of bases not matched to a germline gene is 5. Based on the germline V gene, the CDR1 and CDR2 sequences are KGHSY and FQNENV.